These T cell receptor beta chains were read from a single sample in a study of T cells in tuberculosis. The protocol was immunoSEQ multiplex PCR, while the TCRdb copy is restricted to in-frame clones and leaves out a portion. The top ten clones hold about 7.4% of a sample with around 33,000 clones, approximately 90% of them seen once. Sequenced material: PBMCs. The receptors were gathered from a donor between 10 and 35 years old with latent tuberculosis or without tuberculosis infection. Some clones in this sample may be carry-over from other donors' samples. CDR3s include the opening cysteine and the closing phenylalanine or tryptophan. D genes are given only for firm matches. A clone size is listed for some rows: how often the clone was seen (once, few, many), or a class if it is expanded.

clone size	J gene	V gene	D gene	CDR3 DNA	CDR3 protein
NA	TRBJ1-6	TRBV7-9	NA	TGTGCCAGCAGCTTATTGAACACCAATAATTCACCCCTCCACTTT	CASSLLNTNNSPLHF
NA	TRBJ2-5	TRBV4-1	TRBD1	TGCGCCAGCAGCCAGGGGACAGGGAATCCGTACCAAGAGACCCAGTACTTC	CASSQGTGNPYQETQYF
once	TRBJ2-7	TRBV27	TRBD2	TGTGCCAGCAGTTCCTTCGGGGGGGGCTCTAGCTCCTACGAGCAGTACTTC	CASSSFGGGSSSYEQYF
NA	TRBJ1-1	TRBV7-2	NA	TGTGCCAGCAGCTTTTTAAGCTCGAACACTGAAGCTTTCTTT	CASSFLSSNTEAFF
NA	TRBJ2-7	TRBV15	TRBD1	TGTGCCACCAGCAGAGGCCGGGACAGGGTCGTTGAGCAGTACTTC	CATSRGRDRVVEQYF
NA	TRBJ2-2	TRBV14	NA	TGTGCCAGCAGCCAAGAGGAGTTCGGGGAGGAGCTGTTTTTT	CASSQEEFGEELFF
NA	TRBJ1-3	TRBV28	TRBD1	TGTGCCAGCAGTCCGGGACAGACCTCTGGAAACACCATATATTTT	CASSPGQTSGNTIYF
NA	TRBJ2-5	TRBV6-5	TRBD2	TGTGCCAGCAGTTACTCGGGGACTAGCGGGGAAGAGACCCAGTACTTC	CASSYSGTSGEETQYF
NA	TRBJ2-7	TRBV6-1	TRBD1	TGTGCCAGTACGGTACGACAGGGCCCCTACGAGCAGTACTTC	CASTVRQGPYEQYF
NA	TRBJ1-3	TRBV13	TRBD1	TGTGCCAGCAGCTTATTGATCAAGAGAGGACAGGGGGCTATGTCTGGAAACACCATATATTTT	CASSLLIKRGQGAMSGNTIYF
NA	TRBJ2-7	TRBV14	NA	TGTGCCAGCAGCCAAGAGCTGGGAGCGAGGCTCCCCTACGAGCAGTACTTC	CASSQELGARLPYEQYF